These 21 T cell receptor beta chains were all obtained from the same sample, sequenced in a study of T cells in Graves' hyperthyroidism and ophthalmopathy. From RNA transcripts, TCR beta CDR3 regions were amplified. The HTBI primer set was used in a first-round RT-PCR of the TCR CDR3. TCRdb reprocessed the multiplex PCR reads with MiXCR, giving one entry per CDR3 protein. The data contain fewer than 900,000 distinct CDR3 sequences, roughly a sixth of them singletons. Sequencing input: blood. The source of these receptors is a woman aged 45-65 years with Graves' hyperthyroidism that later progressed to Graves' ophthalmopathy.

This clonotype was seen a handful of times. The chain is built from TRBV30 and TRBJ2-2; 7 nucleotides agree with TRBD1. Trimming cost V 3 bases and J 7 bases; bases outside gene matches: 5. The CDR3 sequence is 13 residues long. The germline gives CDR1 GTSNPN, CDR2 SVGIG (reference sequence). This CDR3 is CAWRRQGVGELFF. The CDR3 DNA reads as TGTGCCTGGAGAAGACAGGGTGTCGGGGAGCTGTTTTTT.

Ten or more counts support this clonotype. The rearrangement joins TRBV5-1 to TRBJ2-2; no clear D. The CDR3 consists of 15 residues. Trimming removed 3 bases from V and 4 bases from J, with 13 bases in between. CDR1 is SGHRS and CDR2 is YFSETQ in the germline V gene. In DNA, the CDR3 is TGCGCCAGCAGCTCCTCCACGCGAGTCACCGGGGAGCTGTTTTTT. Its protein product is CASSSSTRVTGELFF.

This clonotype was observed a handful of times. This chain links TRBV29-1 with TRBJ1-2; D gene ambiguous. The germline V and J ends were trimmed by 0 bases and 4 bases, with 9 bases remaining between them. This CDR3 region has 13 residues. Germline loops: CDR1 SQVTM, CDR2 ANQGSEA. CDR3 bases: TGCAGCGTTGAAGATCGGGCCGTCTATGGCTACACCTTC. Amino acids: CSVEDRAVYGYTF.

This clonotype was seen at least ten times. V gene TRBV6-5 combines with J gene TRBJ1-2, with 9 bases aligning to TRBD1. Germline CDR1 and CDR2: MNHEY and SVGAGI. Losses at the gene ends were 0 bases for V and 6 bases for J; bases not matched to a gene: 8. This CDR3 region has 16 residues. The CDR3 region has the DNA TGTGCCAGCAGTTACTCGAGGGACAGGGAAAAGGATGGCTACACCTTC. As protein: CASSYSRDREKDGYTF.

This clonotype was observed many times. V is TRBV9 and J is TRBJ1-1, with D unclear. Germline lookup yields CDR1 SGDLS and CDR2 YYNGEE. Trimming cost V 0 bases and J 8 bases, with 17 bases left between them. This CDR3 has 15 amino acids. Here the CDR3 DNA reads TGTGCCAGCAGCGTAGTGGATCTTCCCGGAGGAGAAGCTTTCTTT. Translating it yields CASSVVDLPGGEAFF.

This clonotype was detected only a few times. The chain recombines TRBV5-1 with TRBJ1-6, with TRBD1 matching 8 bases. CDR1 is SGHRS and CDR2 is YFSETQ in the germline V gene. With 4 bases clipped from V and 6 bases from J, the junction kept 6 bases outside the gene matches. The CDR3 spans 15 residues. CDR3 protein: CASSPTGAGNSPLHF. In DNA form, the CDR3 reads TGCGCCAGCAGCCCGACAGGGGCGGGTAATTCACCCCTCCACTTT. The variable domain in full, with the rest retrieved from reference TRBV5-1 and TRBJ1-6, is KAGVTQTPRYLIKTRGQQVTLSCSPISGHRSVSWYQQTPGQGLQFLFEYFSETQRNKGNFPGRFSGRQFSNSRSEMNVSTLELGDSALYLCASSPTGAGNSPLHFGNGTRLTVT.

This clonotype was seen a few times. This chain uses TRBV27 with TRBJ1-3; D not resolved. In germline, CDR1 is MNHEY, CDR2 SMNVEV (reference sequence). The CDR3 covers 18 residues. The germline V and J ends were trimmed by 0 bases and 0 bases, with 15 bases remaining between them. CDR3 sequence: CASSLSPSTSLSGNTIYF. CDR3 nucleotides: TGTGCCAGCAGTTTATCCCCATCGACAAGCCTCTCTGGAAACACCATATATTTT.

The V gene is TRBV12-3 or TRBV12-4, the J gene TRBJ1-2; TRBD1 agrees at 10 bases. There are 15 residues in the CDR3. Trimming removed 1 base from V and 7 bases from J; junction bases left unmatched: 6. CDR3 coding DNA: TGTGCCAGCAGTTTAGGTGGGACAGGGGATGGTGGCTACACCTTC. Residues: CASSLGGTGDGGYTF.

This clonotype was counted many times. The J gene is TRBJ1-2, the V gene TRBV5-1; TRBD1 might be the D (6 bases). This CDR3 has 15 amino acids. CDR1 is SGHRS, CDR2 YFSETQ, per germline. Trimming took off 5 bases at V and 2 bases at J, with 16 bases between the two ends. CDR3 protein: CASRVGGTPNYGYTF. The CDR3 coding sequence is TGCGCCAGCAGGGTAGGCGGGACACCCAACTATGGCTACACCTTC.

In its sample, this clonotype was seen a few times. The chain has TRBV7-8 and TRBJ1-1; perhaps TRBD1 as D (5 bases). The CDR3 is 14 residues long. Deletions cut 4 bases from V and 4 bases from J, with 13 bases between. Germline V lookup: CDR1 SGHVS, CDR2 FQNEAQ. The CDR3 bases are TGTGCCAGCAGCTCCGCAGGGTTCTCCACTGAAGCTTTCTTT. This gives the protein CASSSAGFSTEAFF.

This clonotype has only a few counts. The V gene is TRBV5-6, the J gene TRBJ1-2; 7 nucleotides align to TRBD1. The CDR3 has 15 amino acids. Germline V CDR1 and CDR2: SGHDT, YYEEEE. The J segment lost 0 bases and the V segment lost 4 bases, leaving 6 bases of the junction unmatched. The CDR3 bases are TGTGCCAGCAGCCACCGACAGGGCGCTAACTATGGCTACACCTTC. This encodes CASSHRQGANYGYTF. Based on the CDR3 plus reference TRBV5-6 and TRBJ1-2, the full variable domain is DAGVTQSPTHLIKTRGQQVTLRCSPKSGHDTVSWYQQALGQGPQFIFQYYEEEERQRGNFPDRFSGHQFPNYSSELNVNALLLGDSALYLCASSHRQGANYGYTFGSGTRLTVV.

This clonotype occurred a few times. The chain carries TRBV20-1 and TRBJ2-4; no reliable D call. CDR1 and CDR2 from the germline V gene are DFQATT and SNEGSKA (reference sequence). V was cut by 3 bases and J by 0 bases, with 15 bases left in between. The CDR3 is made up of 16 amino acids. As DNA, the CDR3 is TGCAGTGCTAGGGCCCACGTAAAACTAGCCAAAAACATTCAGTACTTC. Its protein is CSARAHVKLAKNIQYF.

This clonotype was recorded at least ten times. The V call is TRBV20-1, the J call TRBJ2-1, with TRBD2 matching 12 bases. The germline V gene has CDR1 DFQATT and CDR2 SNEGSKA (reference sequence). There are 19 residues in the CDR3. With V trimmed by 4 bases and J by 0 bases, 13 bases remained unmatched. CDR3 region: CSATSLTSGGPSSYNEQFF. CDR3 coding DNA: TGCAGTGCTACTTCCTTGACTAGCGGGGGACCTAGCTCCTACAATGAGCAGTTCTTC.

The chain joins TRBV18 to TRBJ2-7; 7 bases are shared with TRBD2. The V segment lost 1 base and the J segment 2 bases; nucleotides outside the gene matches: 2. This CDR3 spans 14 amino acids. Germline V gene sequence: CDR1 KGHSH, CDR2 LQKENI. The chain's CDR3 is CASSPLGTTYEQYF. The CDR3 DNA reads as TGTGCCAGCTCACCACTAGGGACTACCTACGAGCAGTACTTC.

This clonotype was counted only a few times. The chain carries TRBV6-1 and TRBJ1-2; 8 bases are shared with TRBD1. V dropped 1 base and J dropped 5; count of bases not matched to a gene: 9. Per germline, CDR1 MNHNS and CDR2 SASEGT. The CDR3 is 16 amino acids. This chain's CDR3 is CASSEETGAIPYGYTF. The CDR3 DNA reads TGTGCCAGCAGTGAAGAGACAGGGGCCATTCCTTATGGCTACACCTTC.

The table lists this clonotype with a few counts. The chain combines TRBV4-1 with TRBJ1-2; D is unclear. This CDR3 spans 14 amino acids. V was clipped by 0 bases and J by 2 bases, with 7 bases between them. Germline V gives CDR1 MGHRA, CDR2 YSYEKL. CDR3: CASSQEAANYGYTF. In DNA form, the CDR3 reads TGCGCCAGCAGCCAAGAAGCGGCAAACTATGGCTACACCTTC.

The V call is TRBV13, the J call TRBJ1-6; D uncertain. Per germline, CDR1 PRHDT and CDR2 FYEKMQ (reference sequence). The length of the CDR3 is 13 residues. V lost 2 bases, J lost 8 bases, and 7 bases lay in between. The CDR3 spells CASSLNGYSPLHF. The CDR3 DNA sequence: TGTGCCAGCAGCTTAAATGGGTATTCACCCCTCCACTTT. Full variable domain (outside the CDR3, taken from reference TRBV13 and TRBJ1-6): AAGVIQSPRHLIKEKRETATLKCYPIPRHDTVYWYQQGPGQDPQFLISFYEKMQSDKGSIPDRFSAQQFSDYHSELNMSSLELGDSALYFCASSLNGYSPLHFGNGTRLTVT.

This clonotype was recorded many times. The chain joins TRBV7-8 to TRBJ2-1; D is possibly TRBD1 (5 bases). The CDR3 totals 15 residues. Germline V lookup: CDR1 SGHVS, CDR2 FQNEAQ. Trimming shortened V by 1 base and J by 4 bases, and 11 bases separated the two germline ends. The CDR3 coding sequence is TGTGCCAGCAGCTTAGAGGGCAGGGAATACAATGAGCAGTTCTTC. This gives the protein CASSLEGREYNEQFF.

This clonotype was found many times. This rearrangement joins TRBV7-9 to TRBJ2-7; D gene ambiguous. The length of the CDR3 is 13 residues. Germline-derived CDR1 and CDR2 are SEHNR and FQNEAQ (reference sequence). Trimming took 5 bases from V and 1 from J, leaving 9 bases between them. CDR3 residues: CASSAFLSYEQYF. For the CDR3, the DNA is TGTGCCAGCAGCGCCTTTCTGTCCTACGAGCAGTACTTC.

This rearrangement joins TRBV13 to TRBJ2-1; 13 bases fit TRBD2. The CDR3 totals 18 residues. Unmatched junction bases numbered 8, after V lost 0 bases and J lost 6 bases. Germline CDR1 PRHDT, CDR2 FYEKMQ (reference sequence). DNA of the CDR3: TGTGCCAGCAGCTTAGGACTCCTACTAGCGGGGGGGGCCAATGAGCAGTTCTTC. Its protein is CASSLGLLLAGGANEQFF. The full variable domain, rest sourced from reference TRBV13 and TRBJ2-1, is AAGVIQSPRHLIKEKRETATLKCYPIPRHDTVYWYQQGPGQDPQFLISFYEKMQSDKGSIPDRFSAQQFSDYHSELNMSSLELGDSALYFCASSLGLLLAGGANEQFFGPGTRLTVL.

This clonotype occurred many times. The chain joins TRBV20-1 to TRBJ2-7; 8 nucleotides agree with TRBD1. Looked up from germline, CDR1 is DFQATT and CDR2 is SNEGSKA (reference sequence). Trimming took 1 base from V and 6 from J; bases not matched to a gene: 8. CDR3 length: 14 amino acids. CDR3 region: CSARVRDRGGEQYF. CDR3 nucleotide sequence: TGCAGTGCTAGAGTTCGCGACAGGGGCGGCGAGCAGTACTTC.